This note documents a single TCR beta chain sequence. Its cognate antigen is unknown. These data originate in a study of beta chain features in type 1 diabetes. Overall study results and limits: Across patients, naive, central memory and Treg TCRB repertoires exhibited apparently greater similarity than was observed across healthy donors. In these data, an HLA type influence on TCRB rearrangement remained unresolved.

After removal of 0 bases from V and 0 bases from J, the junction contained 5 bases not matched to a gene. The CDR3 spans 16 residues. Germline V gives CDR1 GTSNPN, CDR2 SVGIG (reference sequence). Reverse transcription of all isolated RNA meant that expressed TCRB transcripts were sequenced. Clones were sequenced by immunoSEQ multiplex PCR, and TCRdb holds only the in-frame ones, with some missing. The data contain 350,000 to 450,000 clones, around 14% of them singletons. The sample consisted of naive CD4+ T cells from blood. The origin of this receptor is a young man in good health. J is TRBJ2-1 and V is TRBV30; TRBD2 matches 7 bases. CDR3 in DNA: TGTGCCTGGAGTGTACCTAGCGGAAGCTCCTACAATGAGCAGTTCTTC. It yields the protein CAWSVPSGSSYNEQFF. Variable domain in full (rest from reference TRBV30 and TRBJ2-1): SQTIHQWPATLVQPVGSPLSLECTVEGTSNPNLYWYRQAAGRGLQLLFYSVGIGQISSEVPQNLSASRPQDRQFILSSKKLLLSDSGFYLCAWSVPSGSSYNEQFFGPGTRLTVL.